The 17 T cell receptor beta chains listed next were all sequenced from one sample in a study of regulatory T cells in long-lasting Graves disease. As to time point: newly diagnosed GD, antithyroid drugs for less than 3 months. TCR sequences were obtained from RNA taken from PBMCs. According to the study, TCR beta libraries were built with iRepertoire HTBI primers and CDR3-region Arm-PCR. Each CDR3 protein is one row after TCRdb ran MiXCR on the multiplex PCR reads. The sample carries some 320,000 distinct CDR3 sequences, over 15% recorded once. The sequences come from peripheral blood mononuclear cells (PBMCs), collected at new diagnosis, from a patient treated with antithyroid drugs. These receptors originate from a female donor with Graves disease.

Details on this clonotype: A read error may account for a junction end that differs from germline. The V call is TRBV29-1, the J call TRBJ2-1, with a weak D call TRBD1 (6 bases). This CDR3 spans 15 amino acids. CDR1 is SQVTM, CDR2 ANQGSEA, per germline. CDR3 nucleotides: TGCGGCGTTGAACCCTCGACAGGATTGTACAATGAGCAGTTCTTC. Amino acid sequence: CGVEPSTGLYNEQFF.

This clonotype has just one count. This likely came from a read error, as a far larger clone is one base away. The J gene is TRBJ2-1, the V gene TRBV11-2; 13 bases fit TRBD2. This CDR3 has 15 amino acids. Per germline, CDR1 SGHAT and CDR2 FQNNGV. CDR3 region: CASRWTSGRGDTQCF. CDR3 DNA: TGTGCCAGCAGATGGACTAGCGGGAGAGGAGATACGCAGTGTTTT.

This clonotype showed up many times. J is TRBJ2-7 and V is TRBV11-2; the match to TRBD1 covers 10 bases. The CDR3 consists of 20 residues. Germline V CDR1 and CDR2: SGHAT, FQNNGV. With V trimmed by 3 bases and J by 0 bases, 17 bases remained unmatched. The CDR3 coding sequence is TGTGCCAGCAGCTTGGGGACAGGGGTGAGCGGGAGCAGGAGCTCCTACGAGCAGTACTTC. Translated, it gives CASSLGTGVSGSRSSYEQYF. Full variable domain (missing parts from reference TRBV11-2 and TRBJ2-7): EAGVAQSPRYKIIEKRQSVAFWCNPISGHATLYWYQQILGQGPKLLIQFQNNGVVDDSQLPKDRFSAERLKGVDSTLKIQPAKLEDSAVYLCASSLGTGVSGSRSSYEQYFGPGTRLTVT.

The chain links TRBV28 to TRBJ2-6; TRBD2 matches 11 bases. This CDR3 has 16 amino acids. CDR1 is MDHEN and CDR2 is SYDVKM in the germline V gene. V trimming: 7 bases; J trimming: 2 bases; junction bases outside the gene matches: 4. The CDR3 DNA reads as TGTGCCAGCATCAATAGCGGGAGGGCTGGGGCCAACGTCCTGACTTTC. It codes for CASINSGRAGANVLTF.

V and J are TRBV12-3 or TRBV12-4 and TRBJ1-2; TRBD1 matches at 7 bases. V dropped 6 bases and J dropped 8; count of bases not matched to a gene: 9. This CDR3 comprises 13 residues. The CDR3: CASSPLGQAGYTF. The DNA for the CDR3 is TGTGCCAGCAGCCCCTTAGGACAGGCCGGCTACACCTTC.

This clonotype was detected ten times or more. The chain links TRBV7-2 to TRBJ2-1; D tentatively reads TRBD1 or TRBD2 (6 bases each). The CDR3 extends over 15 amino acids. CDR1 and CDR2 from the germline V gene are SGHTA and FQGNSA. With 8 bases removed from V and 0 bases from J, the gap between germline ends came to 14 bases. This CDR3 reads CASSRGGGSYNEQFF. CDR3 bases: TGTGCCAGCTCCAGAGGGGGAGGCTCCTACAATGAGCAGTTCTTC.

In its sample, this clonotype was seen many times. The genes are TRBV28 and TRBJ2-5; unclear D gene. The CDR3 length is 15 residues. Germline CDR1 reads MDHEN; CDR2 reads SYDVKM. The V and J ends lost 10 bases and 0 bases respectively, with 18 bases between them. Here the CDR3 DNA reads TGTGCCACCAACCTGACGCCCTGGAACCAAGAGACCCAGTACTTC. This codes for CATNLTPWNQETQYF.

This clonotype was found a few times. V gene TRBV11-2 combines with J gene TRBJ2-5; D is possibly TRBD1 or TRBD2 (7 bases each). Germline V CDR1 and CDR2: SGHAT, FQNNGV. The CDR3 has 15 amino acids. V was trimmed by 5 bases and J by 5 bases, leaving 18 bases between them. CDR3 coding DNA: TGTGCCAGCAGCCCTTTGACAGGGAGGGGGGAGACCCAGTACTTC. It is translated as CASSPLTGRGETQYF.

Many counts were recorded for this clonotype. The genes are TRBV7-8 and TRBJ2-7, with 8 nucleotides matching TRBD1. The CDR3 runs 16 residues. Germline V lookup: CDR1 SGHVS, CDR2 FQNEAQ. The junction had 9 bases not matched to a gene; V was cut back by 5 bases and J by 0 bases. CDR3 nucleotide sequence: TGTGCCAGCAGCGCAAGCTCGGGACAGGACTCCTACGAGCAGTACTTC. Protein: CASSASSGQDSYEQYF.

V is TRBV5-6 and J is TRBJ1-5; the D is unclear. CDR3 length equals 15 residues. Germline lookup yields CDR1 SGHDT and CDR2 YYEEEE. The V end lost 5 bases, the J end lost 0 bases, and 12 bases lay between the germline ends. This CDR3 reads CASSPGFYSNQPQHF. CDR3 sequence (DNA): TGTGCCAGCAGTCCCGGGTTTTATAGCAATCAGCCCCAGCATTTT.

This chain uses TRBV9 with TRBJ1-1; a possible D gene is TRBD1 (6 bases). Between the trimmed V and J ends, which lost 6 bases and 0 bases, there was a span of 12 bases. The CDR3 covers 14 residues. CDR1 SGDLS and CDR2 YYNGEE come from the germline V gene. The CDR3 DNA sequence: TGTGCCAGCACCGCCACAGGGATGAACACTGAAGCTTTCTTT. As protein: CASTATGMNTEAFF. The full variable domain, with the rest looked up from reference TRBV9 and TRBJ1-1, is DSGVTQTPKHLITATGQRVTLRCSPRSGDLSVYWYQQSLDQGLQFLIQYYNGEERAKGNILERFSAQQFPDLHSELNLSSLELGDSALYFCASTATGMNTEAFFGQGTRLTVV.

This clonotype was found a few times. The rearrangement links TRBV3-1 to TRBJ2-2; D might be TRBD2 (5 bases). CDR1 and CDR2 from the germline V gene are LGHDT and YNNKEL (reference sequence). Trimming removed 2 bases from V and 5 bases from J, with 12 bases in between. CDR3 size: 15 residues. The DNA for the CDR3 is TGTGCCAGCAGCCAATTGCCAGCGGCTACCGGGGAGCTGTTTTTT. Amino acid sequence: CASSQLPAATGELFF.

This clonotype occurred many times. The chain links TRBV2 to TRBJ1-1; D unclear. Germline CDR1 and CDR2: SNHLY and FYNNEI. The CDR3 is 15 amino acids. V lost 8 bases and J 0 bases, leaving 16 bases between the germline ends. This CDR3 reads CASRSHRRVNTEAFF. In DNA form, the CDR3 reads TGTGCCAGCCGCTCTCACCGGCGGGTGAACACTGAAGCTTTCTTT.

This clonotype was counted at least ten times. The rearrangement links TRBV12-3 or TRBV12-4 to TRBJ2-6; perhaps D is TRBD1 or TRBD2 (6 bases each). V was shortened by 10 bases and J by 0 bases, with 10 bases between the two germline ends. This CDR3 is 14 amino acids long. For the CDR3, the DNA is TGTGCCACCGGGGGCAGCTCTGGGGCCAACGTCCTGACTTTC. Its protein is CATGGSSGANVLTF.

This clonotype appeared many times. The chain joins TRBV15 to TRBJ2-7, with D possibly TRBD1 on 6 matching bases. The CDR3 consists of 16 residues. Deletions cut 4 bases from V and 5 bases from J, with 21 bases between. Per germline, CDR1 LNHNV and CDR2 YYDKDF (reference sequence). The CDR3 here is CATSNAGAVWENEQYF. Written as DNA, the CDR3 is TGTGCCACCAGCAACGCAGGGGCGGTATGGGAGAACGAGCAGTACTTC.

This clonotype was seen repeatedly, ten times or more. This sequence joins TRBV5-1 and TRBJ2-1; 9 bases match TRBD2. CDR1 and CDR2 from the germline V gene are SGHRS and YFSETQ. The CDR3 has 20 residues. Losses at the gene ends were 0 bases for V and 8 bases for J; bases not matched to a gene: 21. CDR3 bases: TGCGCCAGCAGCTTGGTCGGGGCGGGAGGGCCGATCTCCAAGTATTATGAGCAGTTCTTC. It codes for CASSLVGAGGPISKYYEQFF.

Concerning this clonotype itself: This may be a read error: a much more frequent sequence differs by one nucleotide. The V call is TRBV11-3, the J call TRBJ1-5; 7 bases align to TRBD1. From germline, CDR1 is SGHNT and CDR2 YENEEA. The CDR3 totals 13 residues. Unmatched junction bases numbered 5, after V lost 5 bases and J lost 7 bases. DNA of the CDR3: TGTGCCAGCAGCCGGGGGACAGTCCAGCCCCAGCATTTT. Its translation: CASSRGTVQPQHF.